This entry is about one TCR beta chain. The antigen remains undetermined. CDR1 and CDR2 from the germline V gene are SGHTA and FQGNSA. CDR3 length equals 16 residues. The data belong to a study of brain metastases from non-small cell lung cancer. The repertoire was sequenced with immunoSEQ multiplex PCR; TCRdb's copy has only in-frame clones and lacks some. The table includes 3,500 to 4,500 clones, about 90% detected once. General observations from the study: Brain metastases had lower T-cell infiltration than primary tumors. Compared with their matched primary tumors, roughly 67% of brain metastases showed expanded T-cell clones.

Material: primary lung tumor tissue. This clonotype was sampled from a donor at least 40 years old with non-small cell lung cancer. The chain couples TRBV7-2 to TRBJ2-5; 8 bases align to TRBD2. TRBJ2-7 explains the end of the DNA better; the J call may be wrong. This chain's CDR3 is CASSLRPGAGAYEQYF. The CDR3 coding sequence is TGTGCCAGCAGCTTAAGGCCCGGAGCGGGGGCCTACGAGCAGTACTTC.